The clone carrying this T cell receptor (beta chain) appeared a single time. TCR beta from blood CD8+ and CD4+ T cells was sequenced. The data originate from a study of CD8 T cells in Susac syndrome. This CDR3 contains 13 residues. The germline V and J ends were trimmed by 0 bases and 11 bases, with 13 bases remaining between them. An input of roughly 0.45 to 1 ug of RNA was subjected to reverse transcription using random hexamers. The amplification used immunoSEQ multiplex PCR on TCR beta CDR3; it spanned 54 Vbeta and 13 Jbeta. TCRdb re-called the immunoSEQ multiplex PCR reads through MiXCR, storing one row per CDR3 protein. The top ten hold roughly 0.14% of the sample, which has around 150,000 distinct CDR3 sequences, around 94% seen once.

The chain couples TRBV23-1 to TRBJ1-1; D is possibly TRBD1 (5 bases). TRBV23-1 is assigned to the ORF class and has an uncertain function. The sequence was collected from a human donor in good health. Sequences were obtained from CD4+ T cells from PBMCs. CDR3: CASSQSGRGEAFF. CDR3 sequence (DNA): TGCGCCAGCAGTCAATCGGGTCGAGGGGAGGCTTTCTTT.